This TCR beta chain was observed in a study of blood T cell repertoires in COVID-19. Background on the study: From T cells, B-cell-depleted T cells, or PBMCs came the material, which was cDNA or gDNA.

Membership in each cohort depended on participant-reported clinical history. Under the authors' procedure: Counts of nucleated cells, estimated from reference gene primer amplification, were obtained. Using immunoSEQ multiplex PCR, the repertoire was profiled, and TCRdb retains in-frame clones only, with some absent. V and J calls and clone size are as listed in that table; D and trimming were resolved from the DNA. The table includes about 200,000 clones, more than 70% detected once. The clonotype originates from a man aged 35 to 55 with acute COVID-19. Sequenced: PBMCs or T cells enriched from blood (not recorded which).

The CDR3 reads CASSPPPWAQLAKNIQYF. The DNA for the CDR3 is TGTGCCAGCAGTCCGCCTCCGTGGGCACAGTTAGCCAAAAACATTCAGTACTTC. The chain couples TRBV2 to TRBJ2-4; D not certain. The germline V and J ends were trimmed by 5 bases and 0 bases, with 20 bases remaining between them. This CDR3 contains 18 residues. Germline lookup yields CDR1 SNHLY and CDR2 FYNNEI. Variable domain in full (rest from reference TRBV2 and TRBJ2-4): EPEVTQTPSHQVTQMGQEVILRCVPISNHLYFYWYRQILGQKVEFLVSFYNNEISEKSEIFDDQFSVERPDGSNFTLKIRSTKLEDSAMYFCASSPPPWAQLAKNIQYFGAGTRLSVL.